The 30 T cell receptor beta chains presented below share a single source sample, sequenced in a study of T-cell reconstitution after alpha-beta-depleted transplantation in children. Study-level results: T-cell numbers and diversity one year post-transplant derived largely from freshly generated T cells.

These receptors' antigens are unknown. Using unique molecular identifiers, the investigators prepared the TCRbeta library. One entry per CDR3 protein, called by TCRdb with MiXCR from the PCR reads. The sample holds 330,000 or so distinct CDR3 sequences, almost 8% seen once. The specimen was peripheral blood, collected 360 days after TCRalphabeta/CD19-depleted stem cell transplant. These receptors all stem from a female patient aged 2-10 years who had a stem cell transplant for Fanconi anemia, so the T cells may come from the graft donor.

This clonotype was recorded many times. V is TRBV24-1 and J is TRBJ2-2; the D gene is possibly TRBD2 (5 bases). V was shortened by 9 bases and J by 7 bases, with 11 bases between the two germline ends. CDR1 KGHDR and CDR2 SFDVKD come from the germline V gene. The CDR3 loop spans 12 amino acids. CDR3 DNA sequence: TGTGCCACCCGGGGAAGGGTCGGGGAGCTGTTTTTT. Encoded protein: CATRGRVGELFF.

This clonotype was recorded at least ten times. The V gene is TRBV24-1, the J gene TRBJ2-1, with 7 positions matching TRBD1. The CDR3 extends over 16 amino acids. V shed 4 bases and J 0 bases; nucleotides not matched to a gene: 5. Germline V gene lookup returns CDR1 KGHDR and CDR2 SFDVKD. CDR3 bases: TGTGCCACCAGTGACACAGGGGTTAGCTCCTACAATGAGCAGTTCTTC. It translates to CATSDTGVSSYNEQFF.

This clonotype was detected a few times. This chain links TRBV5-1 with TRBJ2-3; 12 positions agree with TRBD2. The V gene end was trimmed by 4 bases and the J gene end by 5 bases; junction bases not matched to a gene: 11. Germline loops: CDR1 SGHRS, CDR2 YFSETQ. This CDR3 comprises 17 residues. The DNA for the CDR3 is TGCGCCAGCAGCGTTGACGCTAGCGGGGGGGCTCAAGATACGCAGTATTTT. This translates into CASSVDASGGAQDTQYF.

This clonotype was seen at least ten times. The chain combines TRBV4-2 with TRBJ2-1, with TRBD2 identical over 8 bases. V shed 0 bases and J 3 bases; nucleotides not matched to a gene: 7. Germline values: CDR1 LGHNA, CDR2 YNFKEQ. This CDR3 has 17 residues. In DNA form, the CDR3 reads TGTGCCAGCAGCCAAGACAGCGGGGGAACGTACTACAATGAGCAGTTCTTC. Translating it yields CASSQDSGGTYYNEQFF.

This clonotype has at least ten counts. V is TRBV12-3 or TRBV12-4 and J is TRBJ1-2; D perhaps matches TRBD1 (5 bases). The CDR3 length is 15 residues. Trimming pared 5 bases from V and 4 bases from J, leaving 17 bases between. CDR3 amino acids: CASSQGLRGSYGYTF. The CDR3 DNA reads as TGTGCCAGCAGTCAGGGTCTGAGGGGCAGCTATGGCTACACCTTC.

This clonotype showed up many times. The chain uses TRBV29-1 and TRBJ2-3; the D is unclear. The CDR3 contains 14 residues. V gave up 1 base and J gave up 3 bases, with 11 bases separating them. The germline V gene encodes CDR1 SQVTM and CDR2 ANQGSEA. The CDR3 loop is CSVEAYDLTDTQYF. The CDR3 DNA reads TGCAGCGTTGAAGCGTATGACCTAACAGATACGCAGTATTTT.

The J gene is TRBJ2-5, the V gene TRBV20-1; 9 bases are a match to TRBD1. This CDR3 is 15 amino acids long. The V gene end was trimmed by 0 bases and the J gene end by 4 bases; junction bases not matched to a gene: 6. Per germline, CDR1 DFQATT and CDR2 SNEGSKA (reference sequence). DNA for the CDR3: TGCAGTGCTAGAGACCCGGGACAGGGACGAGAGACCCAGTACTTC. Translating gives CSARDPGQGRETQYF.

This clonotype occurred many times. V is TRBV7-8 and J is TRBJ2-1; 7 positions agree with TRBD1. Losses at the gene ends were 1 base for V and 8 bases for J; bases not matched to a gene: 5. The CDR3 is made up of 14 amino acids. CDR1 SGHVS and CDR2 FQNEAQ come from the germline V gene. Here the CDR3 reads CASSLGVGGDEQFF. The CDR3 DNA reads as TGTGCCAGCAGCTTAGGGGTAGGGGGCGATGAGCAGTTCTTC.

This clonotype came up many times. The CDR3 DNA follows: TGTGCCATCAGTGAGTCGTCGGTATACGAGCAGTACTTC. It translates to CAISESSVYEQYF. The rearrangement uses TRBV10-3 and TRBJ2-7, with unresolved D. Trimming removed 0 bases at V and 4 bases at J, with 7 bases between. This CDR3 spans 13 amino acids. Germline assignment: CDR1 ENHRY and CDR2 SYGVKD.

Ten or more counts support this clonotype. The V and J genes are TRBV5-1 and TRBJ1-6; 7 bases match TRBD1. V was clipped by 4 bases and J by 5 bases; unmatched bases: 6. There are 15 residues in the CDR3. Germline V gene sequence: CDR1 SGHRS, CDR2 YFSETQ. The CDR3 DNA follows: TGCGCCAGCAGCACCAAGGGACAGAATAATTCACCCCTCCACTTT. Translation gives CASSTKGQNNSPLHF. The full variable domain, rest sourced from reference TRBV5-1 and TRBJ1-6, is KAGVTQTPRYLIKTRGQQVTLSCSPISGHRSVSWYQQTPGQGLQFLFEYFSETQRNKGNFPGRFSGRQFSNSRSEMNVSTLELGDSALYLCASSTKGQNNSPLHFGNGTRLTVT.

This clonotype was recorded at least ten times. V is TRBV7-9 and J is TRBJ2-7, with D perhaps TRBD1 (6 bases). Germline CDR1 is SEHNR and CDR2 is FQNEAQ (reference sequence). The CDR3 loop spans 15 amino acids. Deletions cut 4 bases from V and 9 bases from J, with 22 bases between. This chain's CDR3 is CASSSPTGSTRVQYF. The DNA for the CDR3 is TGTGCCAGCAGCTCCCCGACAGGTTCTACGCGCGTGCAGTACTTC.

CDR3: CASSQDGGGGGYNEQFF. In nucleotides, the CDR3 is TGCGCCAGCAGCCAAGACGGAGGCGGGGGGGGCTACAATGAGCAGTTCTTC. The chain links TRBV4-1 to TRBJ2-1; the match to TRBD2 covers 9 bases. With V trimmed by 0 bases and J by 3 bases, 6 bases remained unmatched. This CDR3 has 17 residues. Germline V gene lookup returns CDR1 MGHRA and CDR2 YSYEKL.

This clonotype was recorded a few times. V gene TRBV4-1 combines with J gene TRBJ2-4, with D possibly being TRBD2 (5 bases). Germline V gives CDR1 MGHRA, CDR2 YSYEKL. V was trimmed by 0 bases and J by 0 bases, leaving 12 bases between them. This CDR3 has 17 residues. The chain's CDR3 is CASSQDYGMLAKNIQYF. In DNA, the CDR3 is TGCGCCAGCAGCCAAGATTACGGGATGCTAGCCAAAAACATTCAGTACTTC.

The rearrangement links TRBV27 to TRBJ1-2; TRBD1 is a possible D gene (6 bases). CDR3 size: 14 residues. Per the germline V gene, CDR1 is MNHEY and CDR2 is SMNVEV (reference sequence). The germline V and J ends were trimmed by 4 bases and 4 bases, with 13 bases remaining between them. The CDR3 bases are TGTGCCAGCAGTTCGTTCGGGGGGGCCTATGGCTACACCTTC. Encoded protein: CASSSFGGAYGYTF.

This clonotype is a singleton in its sample. The chain links TRBV30 to TRBJ1-2; no firm D call. Germline CDR1 GTSNPN, CDR2 SVGIG (reference sequence). The CDR3 runs 15 residues. V was pared by 1 base and J by 0 bases, with 12 bases between. The DNA for the CDR3 is TGTGCCTGGAGTGGGTATTCAGAAGCTAACTATGGCTACACCTTC. Its translation is CAWSGYSEANYGYTF. Full variable domain (remainder filled in from reference TRBV30 and TRBJ1-2): SQTIHQWPATLVQPVGSPLSLECTVEGTSNPNLYWYRQAAGRGLQLLFYSVGIGQISSEVPQNLSASRPQDRQFILSSKKLLLSDSGFYLCAWSGYSEANYGYTFGSGTRLTVV.

There are many counts of this clonotype. The CDR3, as DNA: TGCAGCGCCAAACGGGGACTACCCTACAATGAGCAGTTCTTC. Translating gives CSAKRGLPYNEQFF. The chain recombines TRBV29-1 with TRBJ2-1; 7 bases map to TRBD2. CDR1 is SQVTM, CDR2 ANQGSEA, per germline. The CDR3 loop spans 14 amino acids. V was clipped by 7 bases and J by 2 bases; unmatched bases: 8.

This clonotype was seen a handful of times. The chain couples TRBV3-1 to TRBJ1-5; 9 bases line up with TRBD1. The germline V gene has CDR1 LGHDT and CDR2 YNNKEL (reference sequence). This CDR3 is built from 15 residues. The V gene end was trimmed by 3 bases and the J gene end by 5 bases; junction bases not matched to a gene: 5. CDR3 sequence: CASSHSGTGYQPQHF. CDR3 DNA: TGTGCCAGCAGCCACTCCGGGACAGGGTATCAGCCCCAGCATTTT.

The chain couples TRBV6-2 or TRBV6-3 to TRBJ1-1; tentatively, D is TRBD1 (6 bases). Trimming cost V 8 bases and J 8 bases, with 15 bases left between them. CDR3 length: 12 amino acids. CDR1 is MNHEY, CDR2 SVGEGT, per germline. CDR3 amino acids: CASGRPTGEAFF. CDR3 sequence (DNA): TGTGCCAGCGGTCGGCCGACAGGAGAAGCTTTCTTT.

This clonotype was detected ten times or more. This chain links TRBV20-1 with TRBJ2-7; TRBD2 matches at 11 bases. After removal of 7 bases from V and 6 bases from J, the junction contained 11 bases not matched to a gene. CDR1 DFQATT and CDR2 SNEGSKA come from the germline V gene (reference sequence). The CDR3 is 14 amino acids. The CDR3 bases are TGCAGTGTTGCGTTAGCGGGGGGGATAGGCGAGCAGTACTTC. Translated: CSVALAGGIGEQYF.

The chain links TRBV5-1 to TRBJ2-5; 7 positions match TRBD2. J gave up 10 bases and V 0 bases, and 6 bases lay outside the gene matches. CDR1 is SGHRS, CDR2 YFSETQ, per germline. The CDR3 is made up of 13 amino acids. The CDR3 DNA sequence: TGCGCCAGCAGCTTGGCGGGTAGCGGGCTCCAGTACTTC. Residues: CASSLAGSGLQYF.

Only a few counts were recorded for this clonotype. V is TRBV7-8 and J is TRBJ2-7, with a possible D match to TRBD2 (5 bases). The V gene lost 3 bases and the J gene lost 3 bases, with 15 bases spanning the gap. The CDR3 consists of 15 residues. Germline V gene data show CDR1 as SGHVS and CDR2 as FQNEAQ. CDR3 in amino acids: CASSFGSARVYEQYF. As DNA, the CDR3 is TGTGCCAGCAGCTTTGGTAGCGCAAGAGTCTACGAGCAGTACTTC. Full variable domain (rest looked up from reference TRBV7-8 and TRBJ2-7): GAGVSQSPRYKVAKRGQDVALRCDPISGHVSLFWYQQALGQGPEFLTYFQNEAQLDKSGLPSDRFFAERPEGSVSTLKIQRTQQEDSAVYLCASSFGSARVYEQYFGPGTRLTVT.

The chain joins TRBV13 to TRBJ1-1; 7 positions agree with TRBD1. Per germline, CDR1 PRHDT and CDR2 FYEKMQ (reference sequence). V lost 5 bases and J lost 5; bases outside the gene matches: 17. The CDR3 extends over 17 amino acids. The chain's CDR3 is CASSRGQGGRVPTEAFF. In nucleotides, the CDR3 is TGTGCCAGCAGCCGAGGCCAGGGGGGGCGGGTTCCGACTGAAGCTTTCTTT.

This clonotype came up many times. The rearrangement uses TRBV12-3 or TRBV12-4 and TRBJ2-3; TRBD2 agrees at 14 bases. The CDR3 is 16 amino acids. The junction had 5 bases not matched to a gene; V was cut back by 5 bases and J by 4 bases. The DNA of the CDR3 is TGTGCCAGCAGTCTCAGACTAGCGGGGGGGGCAGATACGCAGTATTTT. This encodes CASSLRLAGGADTQYF.

This clonotype appeared a few times. The chain recombines TRBV3-1 with TRBJ1-6, with D perhaps TRBD1 (5 bases). Trimming left V 3 bases short and J 8 bases short, with 11 bases between. There are 14 residues in the CDR3. Looked up from germline, CDR1 is LGHDT and CDR2 is YNNKEL (reference sequence). The CDR3 protein is CASSHLGGDSPLHF. The CDR3 DNA is TGTGCCAGCAGCCACCTGGGAGGGGATTCACCCCTCCACTTT.

This clonotype has a count of ten or more. The V call is TRBV20-1, the J call TRBJ2-7; unclear D gene. The V gene's germline CDR1 is DFQATT and CDR2 SNEGSKA (reference sequence). The CDR3 has 13 amino acids. Trimming left V 3 bases short and J 4 bases short, with 13 bases between. The CDR3 loop is CSASGLWGYEQYF. The CDR3 region has the DNA TGCAGTGCTAGTGGGCTCTGGGGATACGAGCAGTACTTC.

This clonotype was detected a few times. The V call is TRBV20-1, the J call TRBJ1-1; 7 bases are a match to TRBD1. The trim removed 6 bases at V and 6 bases at J, leaving 10 bases unmatched. Per the germline V gene, CDR1 is DFQATT and CDR2 is SNEGSKA (reference sequence). The CDR3 runs to 13 residues. CDR3 sequence: CSARTGDHSEAFF. The CDR3 nucleotides read TGCAGTGCCAGAACAGGGGATCATTCTGAAGCTTTCTTT.

About this clonotype: It may be a read error: a sequence one base away is much more abundant. The chain recombines TRBV2 with TRBJ2-4, with D perhaps TRBD2 (5 bases). The germline gives CDR1 SNHLY, CDR2 FYNNEI. This CDR3 contains 12 residues. The DNA for the CDR3 is TGTGCCGGCAGTGCCTTGAGGGCCATTCAGTACTTC. Its translation: CAGSALRAIQYF.

This clonotype was seen repeatedly, ten times or more. CDR3 nucleotides: TGCGCCAGCAGCTATTATAGCGACTACGAGCAGTACTTC. Its protein is CASSYYSDYEQYF. The rearrangement links TRBV5-1 to TRBJ2-7; the D gene is possibly TRBD2 (5 bases). CDR1 is SGHRS, CDR2 YFSETQ, per germline. The CDR3 totals 13 residues. V lost 3 bases to trimming and J lost 3 bases, with 10 bases between them. Complete variable domain (other parts from reference TRBV5-1 and TRBJ2-7): KAGVTQTPRYLIKTRGQQVTLSCSPISGHRSVSWYQQTPGQGLQFLFEYFSETQRNKGNFPGRFSGRQFSNSRSEMNVSTLELGDSALYLCASSYYSDYEQYFGPGTRLTVT.

The table lists this clonotype with many counts. V is TRBV6-2 or TRBV6-3 and J is TRBJ2-1, with TRBD2 matching 8 bases. The length of the CDR3 is 16 residues. Germline assignment: CDR1 MNHEY and CDR2 SVGEGT. V was clipped by 4 bases and J by 1 base; unmatched bases: 6. Written as DNA, the CDR3 is TGTGCCAGCAGTTCCTTTCGCGGGGGGTCCTACAATGAGCAGTTCTTC. Residues: CASSSFRGGSYNEQFF.

This clonotype was found many times. J is TRBJ2-3 and V is TRBV6-6; D possibly corresponds to TRBD2 (6 bases). The CDR3 spans 13 residues. Germline V gene sequence: CDR1 MNHNY, CDR2 SVGAGI (reference sequence). V lost 9 bases and J 1 base, leaving 11 bases between the germline ends. This CDR3 reads CARVPGGTDTQYF. As DNA, the CDR3 is TGTGCCAGGGTGCCGGGGGGCACAGATACGCAGTATTTT.